This entry lists 10 T cell receptor beta chains sequenced from one sample in a study of T-cell reconstitution after alpha-beta-depleted transplantation in children (dated by TCRdb to 2016 to 2017). The intended sense of this specimen's treatment or condition label: allogeneic hematopoietic cell transplantation with graft depleted of TCRalphabeta T cells and CD19 B cells. Receptor libraries were prepared by PCR. Sequencer: Illumina HiSeq 2500. Molecular barcoding was employed in the preparation of TCR libraries, with unique molecular identifiers being used to normalize TCRbeta repertoire quantification. TCRdb trimmed public reads at Q25 via fastp, called clones via MiXCR and kept in-frame beta chains. CDR3 protein sequences are deduplicated, and each keeps its most common genes and DNA. The sample table lists about 980,000 distinct CDR3 sequences, about 29% of them with a count of one. The ten largest clones take up around 30% of the sample.

This material consisted of PBMCs, mostly from graft donor cells, taken 360 days after TCRalphabeta/CD19-depleted stem cell transplant. Every receptor here comes from a boy in the first two years of life who had a stem cell transplant for SCID, so the T cells may come from the graft donor.

This chain connects TRBV20-1 to TRBJ2-7; 9 bases are shared with TRBD2. Trimming at V came to 2 bases and at J to 3 bases, leaving 11 bases not matched to a gene. The germline gives CDR1 DFQATT, CDR2 SNEGSKA (reference sequence). The CDR3 is 16 residues long. CDR3 in DNA: TGCAGTGCTAGACTGGCGGGGGGGGCAAGGGGCTACGAGCAGTACTTC. This sequence encodes CSARLAGGARGYEQYF.

Here the CDR3 DNA reads TGTGCCAGCAGTTCCCGCCTCCTTTACGTACAAGAGACCCAGTACTTC. The encoded protein is CASSSRLLYVQETQYF. V gene TRBV2 combines with J gene TRBJ2-5; D is undetermined. The germline V and J ends were trimmed by 5 bases and 2 bases, with 18 bases remaining between them. The germline V gene has CDR1 SNHLY and CDR2 FYNNEI. This CDR3 has 16 amino acids.

There are a few counts of this clonotype. The rearrangement links TRBV29-1 to TRBJ2-5, with TRBD1 as a possible D gene (6 bases). The CDR3 length is 12 residues. The germline V gene has CDR1 SQVTM and CDR2 ANQGSEA. With 7 bases removed from V and 3 bases from J, the gap between germline ends came to 12 bases. The DNA of the CDR3 is TGCAGCGGGACAACAGGGAAAGAGACCCAGTACTTC. It translates to CSGTTGKETQYF.

This chain uses TRBV11-2 with TRBJ2-2; no definite D call. CDR3 size: 16 residues. The V end was cut by 2 bases, the J end by 2 bases, with 12 bases between. The germline V gene has CDR1 SGHAT and CDR2 FQNNGV. The CDR3 loop is CASSLFSASNTGELFF. The CDR3 bases are TGTGCCAGCAGCTTATTTTCCGCGAGTAACACCGGGGAGCTGTTTTTT.

The chain uses TRBV7-3 and TRBJ2-3; the D gene is possibly TRBD2 (7 bases). V was pared by 5 bases and J by 1 base, with 19 bases between. The CDR3 runs to 17 residues. The V gene's germline CDR1 is SGHTA and CDR2 FQGTGA. The CDR3 DNA is TGTGCCAGCAGCGCGACCGGGGGGCGGGGACGCACAGATACGCAGTATTTT. Translated, it gives CASSATGGRGRTDTQYF.

Remarks on this clonotype: A much larger clone differs by one base, so this may be a read error. The chain employs TRBV12-3 or TRBV12-4 and TRBJ1-2; the match to TRBD1 covers 7 bases. Unmatched junction bases numbered 11, after V lost 7 bases and J lost 6 bases. The CDR3 extends over 14 amino acids. CDR3 DNA sequence: TGTGCCAGCAAGCCAAGCGGGACAGCCAATGGCTACACCTTC. The encoded protein is CASKPSGTANGYTF.

In this sample, this clonotype turned up a few times. The genes are TRBV7-2 and TRBJ2-2; D is uncertain. Per germline, CDR1 SGHTA and CDR2 FQGNSA. The CDR3 sequence is 15 residues long. The germline V and J ends were trimmed by 2 bases and 4 bases, with 11 bases remaining between them. The CDR3 sequence is CASSLYARPTGELFF. The CDR3 nucleotides read TGTGCCAGCAGCTTATACGCTAGGCCCACCGGGGAGCTGTTTTTT.

The rearrangement joins TRBV28 to TRBJ2-7; 7 bases line up with TRBD1. The ends lost 8 bases at V and 3 bases at J; junction bases unmatched: 7. The CDR3 is 13 residues long. The V gene's germline CDR1 is MDHEN and CDR2 SYDVKM. The DNA of the CDR3 is TGTGCCAGCTCATGGGACAGCAACTACGAGCAGTACTTC. Protein product: CASSWDSNYEQYF.

This clonotype was observed a handful of times. The rearrangement links TRBV6-5 to TRBJ1-5; D gene unclear. CDR3 length equals 14 residues. V was shortened by 6 bases and J by 3 bases, with 12 bases between the two germline ends. Germline CDR1 MNHEY, CDR2 SVGAGI. CDR3: CASSREGYNQPQHF. The DNA of the CDR3 is TGTGCCAGCAGCAGAGAAGGATACAATCAGCCCCAGCATTTT.

The genes are TRBV10-2 and TRBJ2-1, with 10 bases matching TRBD2. The trim removed 5 bases at V and 8 bases at J, leaving 6 bases unmatched. Germline assignment: CDR1 WSHSY and CDR2 SAAADI. The CDR3 has 14 amino acids. CDR3: CASSPSGGAHEQFF. The CDR3 bases are TGCGCCAGCAGTCCCAGCGGGGGGGCCCATGAGCAGTTCTTC.